This T cell receptor (beta chain) comes out of a study of shared clonotypes between healthy human individuals. Study-wide context: Researchers assigned three CD4 naive, three CD4 memory, two CD8 naive and one CD8 memory plate to each donor.

Germline CDR1 SGHAT, CDR2 FQNNGV. The junction had 12 bases not matched to a gene; V was cut back by 3 bases and J by 3 bases. This CDR3 spans 18 amino acids. TCRdb's table, derived via immunoSEQ multiplex PCR, lists solely in-frame clones and lacks some. The sample lists 2 million to 2.5 million clones, approximately 95% occurring once. Specimen: naive CD4+ T cells sorted from blood. This sample's subset: CD45RA+ positively selected. This chain joins TRBV11-2 and TRBJ2-3; the match to TRBD2 covers 10 bases. The TCR was taken from a man aged 18 to 29 in good health. In DNA form, the CDR3 reads TGTGCCAGCAGCTTTCAACTCGGGCCTAGCGGGAGAACAGATACGCAGTATTTT. This codes for CASSFQLGPSGRTDTQYF.